These T cell receptor beta chains were read from a single sample in a study of vaccination and CD4 T cells after COVID-19. Their recognized antigens are unknown. TCRdb independently ran MiXCR on the PCR reads; one entry per CDR3 protein. Of approximately 16,000 distinct CDR3 sequences in the sample, less than 40% were seen once. The sample in question was CD4+ T cells from blood, cultured in vitro, obtained before SARS-CoV-2 vaccination. These receptors all come from a human donor who received a COVID-19 vaccine. Both conserved end residues are part of each CDR3. Fields, in order: clone size, V gene, CDR3 protein. Expanded clones are given a class, and other clones once, few, many or no size at all.

- | TRBV6-1 | CASSGGARTGELFF
few | TRBV20-1 | CSASNLWGAGTDTQYF
few | TRBV30 | CAWRKFGGAFIYVETQYF
once | TRBV28 | CACKTPATEAFF
- | TRBV5-1 | CASSPGTGGAGQPQHF
few | TRBV5-1 | CASSLTGAGEKLFF
- | TRBV5-1 | CASSLKSYEQYF
few | TRBV6-1 | CASTARGYSPLHF
- | TRBV12-3/TRBV12-4 | CASSFDMAQPQHF
once | TRBV7-2 | CASSPTSGGANEQFF
- | TRBV29-1 | CSVEGGGGKKLFF
- | TRBV5-1 | CASSLGGNYGYTF
- | TRBV20-1 | CSARPFPSLDTQYF
- | TRBV14 | CASSQVNSNYGYTF
- | TRBV7-6 | CASSLPSSGGTNEQFF
- | TRBV5-1 | CASRPGTGYSPLHF
- | TRBV6-2/TRBV6-3 | CASSFSDRGNTEAFF
- | TRBV10-3 | CAISEPGRGNSYEQYF
few | TRBV20-1 | CSASQDSDSTEAFF
few | TRBV12-3/TRBV12-4 | CASSRTGGDTEAFF
- | TRBV29-1 | CSVESAAGGYTF
- | TRBV7-9 | CASSAGTVDAEAFF
few | TRBV15 | CATSSASLGGLETQYF
- | TRBV20-1 | CSAREGGGETQYF
- | TRBV7-2 | CASSLKSPYGQYF
- | TRBV23-1 | CASSQPRQGSGNSPLHF
few | TRBV2 | CASKGTSNTGELFF
- | TRBV19 | CASSMSFGGLATEAFF
few | TRBV25-1 | CASNRLTTDTQYF
- | TRBV7-6 | CASSARLAGGSGANVLTF
- | TRBV6-1 | CASSEQGGAPNEKLFF
few | TRBV24-1 | CATSGGRVFTDTQYF
- | TRBV30 | CAWSVDSMMNYGYTF
- | TRBV6-1 | CASSVGRWNIQYF
few | TRBV2 | CATQGDMNTEAFF
- | TRBV6-4 | CASSDRISRDNQPQHF
- | TRBV7-2 | CASSLISGLAYSGNTIYF
few | TRBV6-5 | CASSWGGAFGSYTF
- | TRBV6-1 | CASSRLTGQGVYEQYF
- | TRBV6-1 | CASSELYRENGNTIYF
few | TRBV27 | CASASGGSNSPLHF
- | TRBV24-1 | CATSDPGTGYTF
few | TRBV6-1 | CASCRGQGRTEAFF
- | TRBV20-1 | CSARGASGEIEQFF
- | TRBV5-6 | CASSLPDRTYYNEQFF
- | TRBV6-4 | CASSRGQGNSPLHF